What follows is one T cell receptor (beta chain) and its context. The data are from a study of blood T cell repertoires in COVID-19. Clones were read by immunoSEQ multiplex PCR, and TCRdb kept only the in-frame ones, dropping some. The sample has about 180,000 clones; about 81% are singletons. Per germline, CDR1 LGHNA and CDR2 YNFKEQ. V lost 4 bases and J lost 4, with 16 bases in between. There are 15 residues in the CDR3. The receptor was isolated from a woman older than 75 with COVID-19, enrolled during active disease. The V gene is TRBV4-2, the J gene TRBJ2-5, with D perhaps matching TRBD2 (6 bases). Sequencing input: peripheral blood. The CDR3 sequence: CASSLAVAPRETQYF. The CDR3 region has the DNA TGTGCCAGCAGCCTAGCGGTCGCGCCCCGAGAGACCCAGTACTTC.